This T cell receptor beta chain came from a study of Ad26.COV2.S vaccination and SARS-CoV-2 variants. As for the study in general: Once, or twice with 56 days between doses, Ad26.COV2.S was given intramuscularly.

Produced via immunoSEQ multiplex PCR; TCRdb's table is partial and in-frame only. The sample lists some 340,000 clones, approximately 86% seen once, with 2.1% in the top ten. Treatment described: roughly 18 received Ad26.COV2.S at low or high dose, single or two shots; several received placebo; per-sample allocation not given. Day 63 after the first injection of vaccine or placebo was the sampling time. Whoever gave the sample was an adult aged 18-55 years in Boston. There are 16 residues in the CDR3. Germline V gene sequence: CDR1 LGHDT, CDR2 YNNKEL (reference sequence). V lost 3 bases, J lost 0 bases, and 12 bases lay in between.

This specimen was peripheral blood, taken in a trial of Ad26.COV2.S vaccine versus placebo. The TCR originated in a person between 18 and 60 years old who received the Ad26.COV2.S COVID-19 vaccine or a placebo. This chain connects TRBV3-1 (or the pseudogene TRBV3-2) to TRBJ1-5, with D tentatively TRBD1 (5 bases). Here the CDR3 reads CASSQWAGGSNQPQHF. CDR3 bases: TGTGCCAGCAGCCAGTGGGCGGGGGGTAGCAATCAGCCCCAGCATTTT.